This is a list of T cell receptor beta chains from one sample in a study of Ad26.COV2.S vaccination and SARS-CoV-2 variants. Profiling relied on immunoSEQ multiplex PCR, and the TCRdb table lists in-frame clones only, not all of them. This sample has 300,000 to 400,000 clones, with around 81% found just once. The material was peripheral blood, obtained in a trial of Ad26.COV2.S vaccine versus placebo. The receptors were sampled from a person aged 18-60 years who received the Ad26.COV2.S COVID-19 vaccine or a placebo. Each CDR3 is given without its conserved first and last residue. The D gene is left open where the match is weak. Not all rows give a size; the values are once, few, many and, for expanded clones, a class.

TRBJ2-3 | . | TRBV12-3/TRBV12-4 | . | ASVDTITDTQY
TRBJ2-2 | . | TRBV6-5 | TRBD1 | ASSYSGQGIGELF
TRBJ2-7 | . | TRBV3-1/TRBV3-2 | . | ASSQDQEIYEQY
TRBJ2-3 | . | TRBV2 | . | ASSADSRSADTQY
TRBJ1-1 | . | TRBV11-2 | TRBD1 | ASSRGQAATWMNTEAF
TRBJ2-7 | . | TRBV10-3 | TRBD1 | AISTGGDSHEQY
TRBJ1-4 | . | TRBV6-5 | TRBD1 | ASSRGRVEKLF
TRBJ2-4 | few | TRBV9 | TRBD2 | ASSDGGLAGKNIQY
TRBJ1-2 | many | TRBV28 | TRBD1 | ASSFPVAGQRYGYT
TRBJ2-7 | . | TRBV6-5 | . | ASSYRDRIYEQY
TRBJ1-1 | . | TRBV28 | . | ASSLPYLTGSGDEAF